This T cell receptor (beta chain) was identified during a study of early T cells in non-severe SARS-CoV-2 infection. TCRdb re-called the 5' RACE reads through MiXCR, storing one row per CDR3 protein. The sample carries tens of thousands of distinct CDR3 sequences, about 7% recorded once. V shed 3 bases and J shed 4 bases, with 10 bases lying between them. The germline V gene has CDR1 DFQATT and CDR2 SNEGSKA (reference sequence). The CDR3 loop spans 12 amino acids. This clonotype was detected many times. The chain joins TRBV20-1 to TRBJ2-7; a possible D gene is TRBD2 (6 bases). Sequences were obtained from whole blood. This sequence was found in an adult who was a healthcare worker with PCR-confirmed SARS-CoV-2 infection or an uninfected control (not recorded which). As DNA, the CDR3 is TGCAGTGCTAGTAACGCGGGGTACGAGCAGTACTTC. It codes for CSASNAGYEQYF.